These 27 T cell receptor beta chains were sequenced from one sample in a study of identical twins. One entry per CDR3 protein, called by TCRdb with MiXCR from the 5' RACE reads. Of under 800,000 distinct CDR3 sequences listed, approximately 21% are singletons. The same specimen was also included in a second study, on T cells expressing NK-cell markers.

Input material: PBMCs. These receptors originate from a woman younger than 35 in good health.

Only a few counts were recorded for this clonotype. This sequence joins TRBV12-3 or TRBV12-4 and TRBJ1-3; a possible D gene is TRBD1 (5 bases). The length of the CDR3 is 16 residues. The V gene lost 7 bases and the J gene lost 0 bases, with 16 bases spanning the gap. CDR3 residues: CASTTPFGGSGNTIYF. The CDR3 DNA is TGTGCCAGCACCACGCCCTTCGGGGGCTCTGGAAACACCATATATTTT.

The chain is built from TRBV7-8 and TRBJ2-7; TRBD2 aligns across 14 bases. The CDR3 sequence is 17 residues long. Germline trimming cut 4 bases from V and 2 bases from J; bases unmatched to any gene: 7. CDR1 and CDR2 (germline): SGHVS, FQNEAQ. In nucleotides, the CDR3 is TGTGCCAGCAGCTCCGGGACTAGCGGGGGAAGCCCCTACGAGCAGTACTTC. It codes for CASSSGTSGGSPYEQYF.

This clonotype was counted between two and nine times. The J gene is TRBJ2-7, the V gene TRBV10-3; 8 positions agree with TRBD1. Germline-derived CDR1 and CDR2 are ENHRY and SYGVKD. The CDR3 consists of 14 residues. Trimming removed 7 bases from V and 6 bases from J; junction bases left unmatched: 11. The CDR3 protein is CAITDPRGHSEQYF. DNA of the CDR3: TGTGCCATCACTGACCCCAGGGGGCATAGCGAGCAGTACTTC.

The J gene is TRBJ2-3, the V gene TRBV18, with a possible D match to TRBD2 (5 bases). Germline V gene lookup returns CDR1 KGHSH and CDR2 LQKENI. V was shortened by 3 bases and J by 6 bases, with 16 bases between the two germline ends. The CDR3 has 15 amino acids. The CDR3 is CASSPPSLSQDTQYF. The CDR3 DNA is TGTGCCAGCTCACCTCCTAGCCTTTCCCAGGATACGCAGTATTTT. Full variable domain (missing parts from reference TRBV18 and TRBJ2-3): NAGVMQNPRHLVRRRGQEARLRCSPMKGHSHVYWYRQLPEEGLKFMVYLQKENIIDESGMPKERFSAEFPKEGPSILRIQQVVRGDSAAYFCASSPPSLSQDTQYFGPGTRLTVL.

This clonotype occurred many times. J is TRBJ2-1 and V is TRBV7-9, with 7 bases aligning to TRBD2. The ends lost 4 bases at V and 0 bases at J; junction bases unmatched: 0. The CDR3 is made up of 14 amino acids. The germline gives CDR1 SEHNR, CDR2 FQNEAQ (reference sequence). The CDR3 region is CASSWTSSYNEQFF. The CDR3 DNA reads TGTGCCAGCAGCTGGACTAGCTCCTACAATGAGCAGTTCTTC. Complete variable domain (other parts from reference TRBV7-9 and TRBJ2-1): DTGVSQNPRHKITKRGQNVTFRCDPISEHNRLYWYRQTLGQGPEFLTYFQNEAQLEKSRLLSDRFSAERPKGSFSTLEIQRTEQGDSAMYLCASSWTSSYNEQFFGPGTRLTVL.

The sample holds a few counts of this clonotype. The chain combines TRBV7-9 with TRBJ1-2; D is possibly TRBD1 (5 bases). This CDR3 comprises 12 residues. The germline CDR1 and CDR2 sequences are SEHNR and FQNEAQ (reference sequence). Trimming cost V 3 bases and J 6 bases, with 8 bases left between them. DNA of the CDR3: TGTGCCAGCAGCTTGGCAGGGAATGGCTACACCTTC. Residues: CASSLAGNGYTF.

This clonotype was seen ten or more times. This rearrangement joins TRBV12-3 or TRBV12-4 to TRBJ2-2, with no clear D. V dropped 5 bases and J dropped 6 bases, with 1 base sitting between them. This CDR3 has 10 amino acids. The CDR3 protein is CASSAGELFF. Written as DNA, the CDR3 is TGTGCCAGCAGTGCCGGGGAGCTGTTTTTT.

The gene calls are TRBV7-2 and TRBJ2-4; D ambiguous. Germline V gives CDR1 SGHTA, CDR2 FQGNSA. The V end lost 3 bases, the J end lost 5 bases, and 11 bases lay between the germline ends. The CDR3 runs 14 residues. The CDR3 reads CASSFWAGQNIQYF. The CDR3 DNA is TGTGCCAGCAGCTTTTGGGCAGGTCAAAACATTCAGTACTTC.

In its sample, this clonotype was seen once. V gene TRBV20-1 combines with J gene TRBJ2-6; maybe TRBD2 (6 bases). Germline CDR1 is DFQATT and CDR2 is SNEGSKA (reference sequence). The CDR3 has 17 amino acids. The V and J ends lost 3 bases and 2 bases respectively, with 17 bases between them. CDR3 sequence reads: CSARGPGPGAGANVLTF. As DNA, the CDR3 is TGCAGTGCTAGGGGTCCGGGACCGGGAGCTGGGGCCAACGTCCTGACTTTC.

This clonotype was detected many times. This chain connects TRBV10-1 to TRBJ1-2, with D perhaps matching TRBD1 (5 bases). The germline V gene encodes CDR1 WNHNN and CDR2 SYGVQD (reference sequence). V was trimmed by 11 bases and J by 4 bases, leaving 17 bases between them. This CDR3 is built from 13 residues. The CDR3 reads CAGDGRPCYGYTF. The DNA of the CDR3 is TGCGCCGGGGACGGGCGGCCCTGCTATGGCTACACCTTC.

The sample holds a few counts of this clonotype. V gene TRBV4-1 combines with J gene TRBJ2-3, with 7 bases identical to TRBD2. The CDR3 has 16 amino acids. The V gene end was trimmed by 0 bases and the J gene end by 6 bases; junction bases not matched to a gene: 9. CDR1 and CDR2 from the germline V gene are MGHRA and YSYEKL. CDR3 in DNA: TGCGCCAGCAGCCAAGACTGGGCTAGCGGAGGGGATACGCAGTATTTT. Protein sequence: CASSQDWASGGDTQYF.

In DNA form, the CDR3 reads TGTGCCAGCAACTGGGCGACAGGGGGAGCGGAGACCCAGTACTTC. Translating it yields CASNWATGGAETQYF. This chain joins TRBV12-3 or TRBV12-4 and TRBJ2-5; 9 positions agree with TRBD1. The CDR3 consists of 15 residues. With V trimmed by 7 bases and J by 5 bases, 11 bases remained unmatched.

Only a few counts were recorded for this clonotype. The rearrangement joins TRBV20-1 to TRBJ2-2; D tentatively fits TRBD1 or TRBD2 (5 bases each). CDR1 is DFQATT, CDR2 SNEGSKA, per germline (reference sequence). The CDR3 totals 12 residues. The germline V and J ends were trimmed by 4 bases and 5 bases, with 8 bases remaining between them. CDR3 nucleotides: TGCAGTGCTATAGAGGGGACCGGGGAGCTGTTTTTT. It translates to CSAIEGTGELFF.

This clonotype was counted a few times. This sequence joins TRBV5-1 and TRBJ2-7; possibly TRBD1 or TRBD2 for D (6 bases each). CDR3 length: 15 amino acids. Germline V gene data show CDR1 as SGHRS and CDR2 as YFSETQ. The ends were cut back, 2 bases at V and 4 bases at J, with 16 bases in the middle. The CDR3 nucleotides are TGCGCCAGCAGCTTTGGTGGGGGGCAGGGGTACGAGCAGTACTTC. Amino acids: CASSFGGGQGYEQYF.

V and J are TRBV11-2 and TRBJ2-5; D unresolved. Looked up from germline, CDR1 is SGHAT and CDR2 is FQNNGV. CDR3 length: 13 residues. The V gene lost 5 bases and the J gene lost 2 bases, with 9 bases spanning the gap. The CDR3 nucleotides read TGTGCCAGCAGCAGTGATTTACAAGAGACCCAGTACTTC. Encoded protein: CASSSDLQETQYF.

This clonotype was recorded at least ten times. The V call is TRBV11-3, the J call TRBJ2-2; D gene uncertain. Germline loops: CDR1 SGHNT, CDR2 YENEEA. The CDR3 has 14 amino acids. The V and J ends lost 3 bases and 5 bases respectively, with 10 bases between them. CDR3 in amino acids: CASSLGAGTGELFF. CDR3 DNA: TGTGCCAGCAGCTTGGGCGCTGGAACCGGGGAGCTGTTTTTT.

This clonotype was seen a handful of times. The rearrangement links TRBV24-1 to TRBJ2-3, with D unresolved. The CDR3 loop spans 13 amino acids. The ends were cut back, 9 bases at V and 0 bases at J, with 9 bases in the middle. The germline gives CDR1 KGHDR, CDR2 SFDVKD. CDR3 sequence reads: CATAAASTDTQYF. CDR3 nucleotide sequence: TGTGCCACCGCCGCGGCGAGCACAGATACGCAGTATTTT.

This clonotype was counted between two and nine times. CDR3 nucleotide sequence: TGTGCCAGCAGCCCGGCCCTTGGGGCGTATTTCTACGAGCAGTACTTC. Translated, it gives CASSPALGAYFYEQYF. The chain is built from TRBV7-9 and TRBJ2-7; possibly TRBD1 for D (5 bases). CDR3 size: 16 residues. V was cut by 5 bases and J by 3 bases, with 20 bases left in between. The germline gives CDR1 SEHNR, CDR2 FQNEAQ (reference sequence).

This clonotype has more than one count but fewer than ten. V and J are TRBV20-1 and TRBJ2-5; 11 bases match TRBD2. Unmatched junction bases numbered 7, after V lost 5 bases and J lost 2 bases. Germline CDR1 is DFQATT and CDR2 is SNEGSKA (reference sequence). The CDR3 contains 15 residues. The CDR3 protein is CSAGLLAGAQETQYF. The CDR3 DNA is TGCAGTGCTGGATTACTAGCGGGGGCGCAAGAGACCCAGTACTTC.

The sample holds a few counts of this clonotype. The rearrangement joins TRBV5-3 to TRBJ2-1, with no clear D. TRBV5-3 is an open reading frame, and its role is uncertain. The CDR3 contains 13 residues. With 0 bases removed from V and 6 bases from J, the gap between germline ends came to 7 bases. DNA of the CDR3: TGTGCCAGAAGCTTGGGGTGGCCCAATGAGCAGTTCTTC. It encodes CARSLGWPNEQFF.

This clonotype was recorded many times. The chain employs TRBV10-3 and TRBJ1-1; D is undetermined. V dropped 8 bases and J dropped 0 bases, with 10 bases sitting between them. The germline gives CDR1 ENHRY, CDR2 SYGVKD. There are 13 residues in the CDR3. CDR3 sequence: CAIRRLVNTEAFF. CDR3 coding DNA: TGTGCCATCCGAAGACTGGTGAACACTGAAGCTTTCTTT.

This clonotype was detected a few times. The V and J genes are TRBV29-1 and TRBJ2-7; D ambiguous. V shed 1 base and J shed 3 bases, with 7 bases lying between them. The germline gives CDR1 SQVTM, CDR2 ANQGSEA. This CDR3 contains 12 residues. CDR3 nucleotides: TGCAGCGTTGAAGTTGGGAACTACGAGCAGTACTTC. Protein: CSVEVGNYEQYF.

This rearrangement joins TRBV7-2 to TRBJ1-6; no clear D. The length of the CDR3 is 13 residues. Trimming pared 0 bases from V and 8 bases from J, leaving 5 bases between. Germline-derived CDR1 and CDR2 are SGHTA and FQGNSA. The CDR3, as DNA: TGTGCCAGCAGCTTAGCACTTTATTCACCCCTCCACTTT. It encodes CASSLALYSPLHF.

The gene calls are TRBV12-3 or TRBV12-4 and TRBJ2-3; D is undetermined. Between the trimmed V and J ends, which lost 3 bases and 8 bases, there was a span of 12 bases. CDR3 length equals 13 residues. CDR3: CASSFAAKGTQYF. The CDR3, as DNA: TGTGCCAGCAGTTTCGCGGCGAAGGGTACGCAGTATTTT.

The rearrangement links TRBV7-8 to TRBJ2-4; unclear D gene. V lost 5 bases and J lost 6, with 14 bases in between. CDR1 and CDR2 from the germline V gene are SGHVS and FQNEAQ. This CDR3 comprises 14 residues. CDR3: CASSISSSLNIQYF. CDR3 nucleotide sequence: TGTGCCAGCAGCATATCGTCATCGCTAAACATTCAGTACTTC.

The V call is TRBV5-6, the J call TRBJ1-1, with 9 bases that match TRBD1. From germline, CDR1 is SGHDT and CDR2 YYEEEE. The trim removed 1 base at V and 7 bases at J, leaving 8 bases unmatched. This CDR3 region has 15 residues. The DNA for the CDR3 is TGTGCCAGCAGCTTGTGGGAACAGGGGGCGAGTGAAGCTTTCTTT. This codes for CASSLWEQGASEAFF.

The chain joins TRBV20-1 to TRBJ2-1, with unresolved D. V was clipped by 1 base and J by 7 bases, with 14 bases between them. The germline V gene has CDR1 DFQATT and CDR2 SNEGSKA (reference sequence). The CDR3 contains 14 residues. The CDR3 here is CSARVRTQWNEQFF. Here the CDR3 DNA reads TGCAGTGCTAGAGTTCGGACCCAGTGGAATGAGCAGTTCTTC.